The T cell receptor beta chain described here comes from a study of T cells in Graves' hyperthyroidism and ophthalmopathy (dated by TCRdb to the late 2010s). The study in broad terms: TCR V-J signatures able to tell the groups apart were searched for in a discovery cohort of 90 to 100 patients, of whom 40 to 45 had Graves' ophthalmopathy and under 65 had stable Graves' hyperthyroidism. Prospective prediction of ophthalmopathy was tested in an independent validation cohort consisting of 18 to 20 hyperthyroidism patients and over 15 patients who later progressed to ophthalmopathy. The roughly 90 discovery patients were divided at random into training and test sets in a 7:3 ratio. Thyroid tissue and blood T-cell repertoires from about six Graves' hyperthyroidism patients were also compared in the study. After blood sampling, hyperthyroidism patients were treated with methimazole at a starting dose of 30 mg daily, and ophthalmopathy patients were treated with high-dose intravenous methylprednisolone. The paper reports TCR Vbeta CDR3 sequencing of some 140 peripheral blood samples: around 45 ophthalmopathy, fewer than 80 hyperthyroidism and around 17 progressor patients. The paper's findings and limits, for the study overall: In validation, progression to ophthalmopathy was predicted by the model with roughly 69% sensitivity and 72% to 85% specificity, a median of approximately 7.1 months before onset. Most expanded thyroid clonotypes (frequency above 0.001) were also found in blood, which suggests that blood repertoires may mirror thyroid immune responses. In cross-validation, a model built on a 13 V-J signature told ophthalmopathy apart from stable hyperthyroidism with about 90% sensitivity and roughly 82% specificity, and in testing the same model reached 80%/75%. No statistical method was used to set the sample size in advance, and investigators knew the group allocation.

The CDR3 measures 17 amino acids from cysteine to phenylalanine. This entry keeps only the CDR3 DNA: 51 bases, framed from base 1. From the germline V gene, CDR1 is SNHLY and CDR2 is FYNNEI. As regards this clonotype: Its antigen target is currently unknown. At one end, the junction sequence differs from germline, possibly due to a read error.

The TCR beta CDR3 regions were amplified from RNA transcripts. A first-round RT-PCR of the TCR CDR3 used the HTBI primer set with the Qiagen OneStep RT-PCR kit. Libraries were constructed in a second round of multiplex PCR, after which size selection and purification were performed. Sequencing of the libraries was done on an Illumina HiSeq2000 using paired-end 100 bp reads. In the source study's methods: Raw data were processed with SOAPnuke, discarding reads with adapters, uncalled bases, mean Phred below 15, or no exact constant-primer or identifier match. COPE v1.2.5 was used to merge high-quality paired reads, and clonotypes were defined as unique nucleotide sequences. MiTCR v1.1 was used to align the clonotypes against IMGT TRBV, TRBD and TRBJ reference segments. The analysis included only V-J combinations with a frequency above 0.0001, which together covered around 99% of the repertoires. The TCS score was defined as F50 (clonal expansion) divided by E x V (chaos), with BLOSUM62-based TCRdist calculated between CDR3 peptides within each V-J. Welch's t-statistics and random forest reduced just over 500 V-J features to 13, which were used in a naive Bayes classifier (R e1071). TCRdb reanalyzed the raw reads on its own, using fastp at Q25 for trimming and MiXCR for clone calling, and kept in-frame beta chains. Rows with a matching CDR3 protein are joined into one entry that keeps the most common DNA and genes. TCRdb, not the original authors, processed these V and J calls. This sample comprises just over 550,000 distinct CDR3 sequences, around 45% of them detected only once. 6.5% to 9% of the sample is taken by the ten largest.

Stable Graves' hyperthyroidism was defined as the absence of progression to ophthalmopathy over 18 months of follow-up. Hyperthyroidism patients were newly diagnosed, with disease duration under 2 months, and aged 18 to 65 years. Exclusion was applied to patients with uncontrolled infections, other autoimmune diseases, pregnancy or lactation. Diagnoses were based on clinical symptoms, serum thyroxine and TRAb, thyroid ultrasound and orbital computed tomography. Total RNA was extracted using Trizol reagent, and RNA quality was assessed on an Agilent 2100 Bioanalyzer. The clonotype originates from a woman aged 18-30 years with Graves' hyperthyroidism. Donor details come from another sample of the same person, matched by shared clones. The sequence joins TRBV2 to TRBJ2-5; a stretch of 9 junction bases matches TRBD1. Sequenced: peripheral blood or thyroid tissue (not recorded which). DNA sequence: TGTGCCACCAGTGACCGTGGGACAGGGAACACAGGGGAGACCCAGTACTTC. This gives the protein CATSDRGTGNTGETQYF. Where the CDR3 stops, the reference TRBV2 and TRBJ2-5 genes take over; the full variable domain is EPEVTQTPSHQVTQMGQEVILRCVPISNHLYFYWYRQILGQKVEFLVSFYNNEISEKSEIFDDQFSVERPDGSNFTLKIRSTKLEDSAMYFCATSDRGTGNTGETQYFGPGTRLLVL.